The T cell receptor beta chain under discussion was sequenced for a study of cytomegalovirus exposure and HLA in healthy donors (dated by TCRdb to 2016 to 2017). Concerning the study at large: According to an earlier analysis of 550 to 750 of the donors, some 180 million T cells yielded 95 million to 140 million unique TCR beta sequences and 250 to 350 Gb of sequence data. An early release that covered approximately 600 HLA-typed donors contained approximately 300 gigabases of sequencing data and 75 million to 100 million unique TCR sequences. Among the roughly 400 genotyped donors, about 83% belonged to the genetic ancestry cluster associated with self-reported Caucasian donors. The study aimed to test whether cataloging public T cell receptors could reveal signatures of past pathogen exposure. Using immunosequencing, the study profiled T cell repertoires from some 670 subjects and related those repertoires to cytomegalovirus serostatus. Besides the first cohort of approximately 670 subjects, a separate validation cohort made up of 90 to 150 different subjects was used. To predict cytomegalovirus infection status, the study brought together high-throughput TCR immunosequencing, statistical association of individual TCRs with disease status, and machine learning. A later analysis re-examined previously published TCR beta repertoires from roughly 720 donors and added high-resolution HLA genotyping to investigate patterns of TCR occurrence. In the later analysis, no new phenotypic data were used to find candidate immune exposures; instead, reliance was placed on TCR beta sequences and their occurrence across donors. An earlier analysis of around 640 of the donors used high-throughput TCR beta sequencing to judge whether each TCR beta V gene segment behaved as functional or pseudogenic. Donor age, sex, ethnicity and CMV serostatus were compiled together with the repertoire data. In a later genetic analysis, genome-wide SNP genotypes for about 55% of the roughly 670 donors were used, and that subset was treated as a discovery cohort. All discovery cohort repertoires had been generated using a single sequencing platform. Class I and class II HLA loci were covered by the typing at four-digit resolution. The number of donors typed differed by locus, with about 629-640 for A, B, C, DRB1 and DQB1, around 500 for DQA1, about 610 for DPA1, and some 450 for DPB1. Four or five DR-DQ haplotypes were handled as single units for association and clustering because linkage in the cohort was strong. Among some 400 genotyped donors of the cohort, an average of approximately 250,000 unique TCR beta nucleotide sequences were sequenced per donor, about a sixth of them non-productive.

The cohort was made up of approximately 700 healthy bone marrow donors. Cohort members were all nominally healthy when sampled, although unrecorded immune exposures were likely present. The donor tested CMV seronegative and was one of the 352 seronegative cohort members. Each donor provided a peripheral blood sample, and peripheral blood mononuclear cells were used for TCR beta sequencing. The Qiagen DNeasy Blood Extraction Kit was used to extract genomic DNA from the blood cell samples. Overall study outcomes, separate from this receptor: In a later analysis, TCR association rates were found to vary across HLA loci, with the most associated TCRs seen for DRB1 alleles and the fewest for HLA-C alleles. Correlated functional status among segregating V segments might reflect linkage disequilibrium, but an unknown experimental factor could not be ruled out. Presence/absence analyses assumed roughly uniform sequencing depth across donors, an assumption that may not hold. Compared with the approximately 670-donor mean, donors in an Asian-associated ancestry cluster had fewer N-insertions in productive TCRs, according to a later genetic analysis. The cohort was sequenced for TCR beta chains only, and without alpha or paired-chain data the features that could be detected were limited. Because counts were too low, some 17 rarely observed V segments, including chromosome 9 orphons, were left out of the earlier analysis of roughly 600 of the donors. According to a later analysis, parvovirus B19, influenza, CMV and Epstein-Barr virus appeared linked to several top co-occurrence clusters. Cytomegalovirus status was reported to be diagnosed by the classifier with high specificity and sensitivity in both the original and validation cohorts. In vitro tests confirmed that a few of the cytomegalovirus-associated TCR beta chains recognize cytomegalovirus antigens. CMV serostatus was the only immune exposure information available for the cohort. A further reported finding was that TCR beta sequences accurately predicted the HLA-A and HLA-B alleles for most subjects in the first cohort. A later genetic analysis associated a missense DCLRE1C variant with V-gene and J-gene trimming of TCR beta chains, and an independent cohort replicated the association. It was suggested by the authors that the approach could potentially be generalized to other disease states and immunological phenotypes. Because some donors lacked HLA typing at each locus, the association tests relied only on the typed subset. According to a later analysis, most CMV-associated TCR beta chains appeared to be HLA-restricted, and the HLA associations seemed to be driven largely by CMV exposure. Most TCR sequences were observed very rarely across donors, whereas some public TCRs were present in many individuals. In the study, some 160 TCR beta chains were listed as associated with cytomegalovirus. In an earlier analysis of fewer than 750 of the donors, most TCR beta V segments were observed in productive rearrangements about 90% or about 30% of the time, broadly matching IMGT annotations. In a later analysis, HLA-associated TCR beta chains showed more clonal expansion and lower generation probabilities than non-associated chains that were equally common. In a later analysis, around 15,000 TCR beta sequences were associated with specific HLA alleles at a false discovery rate of 0.05. A cluster of highly shared sequence variants was judged likely to represent a technical artifact of the sequencing pipeline. Assigning TCR associations to individual alleles was difficult when HLA alleles, especially DR and DQ, strongly co-occurred. Some IMGT-functional V segments, including TRBV6-2 and TRBV6-3, could not be told apart with the 87-base-pair reads, so those segments were excluded.

On this clone: What this receptor recognizes is not known. Base quality data are lacking; no much larger clone is found one base away.

The CDR3, from cysteine to phenylalanine, totals 14 residues. The DNA shown is the 42-base CDR3, in frame from base 1. Based on the germline V gene, the CDR1 and CDR2 sequences are LGHNA and YNFKEQ. The V and J ends are trimmed by 2 bases and 7 bases, leaving 12 bases between them. Receptors were amplified or captured by the immunoSEQ multiplex PCR assay. For the multiplex PCR, a mixture combining 60 forward primers for TCR Vbeta segments and 13 reverse primers for TCR Jbeta segments was used. The CDR3 region of rearranged TCR beta genes was amplified from genomic DNA with a multiplex PCR assay. The Illumina HiSeq System was used to sequence the amplified TCR beta libraries as 87-base-pair reads. Per the original workflow: In a later analysis, 70 million to 95 million unique TCR beta chains were counted across the approximately 620 repertoires, and approximately 9.9 million of these chains were shared by at least two donors. A nearest-neighbor algorithm error-corrected the raw reads and collapsed the reads into unique sequences, merging closely related sequences to remove PCR and sequencing errors. To assign V, D and J gene segments, CDR3 sequences were aligned to IMGT reference sequences. Each retained sequence needed at least a six-nucleotide match to both a V gene segment and a J gene segment. Rearrangements were called productive when the CDR3 lacked stop codons and stayed in frame with V and J; all others were non-productive. Following IMGT convention, CDR3 was defined as the stretch from the second conserved V-encoded cysteine to the conserved J-encoded phenylalanine. Sequences without an unambiguous match to a single V gene segment were excluded from the earlier analysis of almost 600 of the donors. An earlier analysis of several hundred of the donors classified V segments as functional when productive rearrangements were above 56.7% and as segregating when the standard deviation between donors was above 5%. A statistical classification framework was built to diagnose cytomegalovirus status from the catalog of TCR beta chain sequences. V and J gene assignment, in a later analysis, came from comparing TCR nucleotide sequences with IMGT/GENE-DB human TR gene sequences. Using the TCRdist pipeline, a later analysis assigned CDR3 sequences along with most-parsimonious VDJ recombination scenarios. In a later analysis, every TCR beta chain was defined by the combination of its CDR3 amino acid sequence and its V-gene family, and reads without a unique V-gene family were dropped. To address suspected cross-contamination and a sequencing artifact, a later analysis removed several hundred highly shared, low-generation-probability nucleotide sequences. In a later analysis, a clonal expansion index was calculated for each public chain from normalized within-repertoire ranks of inferred template counts. Generation probabilities in a later analysis came from a VDJ recombination model fitted to out-of-frame rearrangements, and those results were checked against IGoR. A later analysis scored TCR-TCR, TCR-HLA and TCR-CMV co-occurrence with hypergeometric tests, applying a repertoire-size bias correction to TCR pairs. To estimate false discovery rates, a later analysis permuted the HLA or CMV assignments 20 times. A later analysis grouped co-occurring TCRs with DBSCAN, adding TCRdist sequence similarity when clustering within HLA-allele-positive subsets. Repertoires with fewer than 30,000 or more than 120,000 public chains, plus five repertoires with anomalous nucleotide sharing, were excluded from co-occurrence clustering. TCRdb retrieved this table from immuneACCESS and kept in-frame rearrangements only. Not all clones are present; in checked studies, unresolved V genes account for under half, and no reason is known for the remainder. That table furnishes V, J and clone size, whereas the DNA furnished D and trimming. For this sample the table gives about 130,000 clones, of which 60% to 85% were detected only once. The ten top clones hold 1.2% of the sample.

Here the chain combines TRBV4-2 and TRBJ1-5; the D gene cannot be named for sure. This sequence was found in a female donor in good health and CMV-seronegative. The material sequenced was PBMCs. The bases are TGTGCCAGCAGCCAAACTGTGACTGACCAGCCCCAGCATTTT. Its amino acids are CASSQTVTDQPQHF.